The source of this T cell receptor (beta chain) is a study of Ad26.COV2.S vaccination and SARS-CoV-2 variants. About the research overall: By the intramuscular route, Ad26.COV2.S was given once, or twice 56 days apart.

As for treatment: approximately 18 received Ad26.COV2.S at low or high dose, single or two shots; about five received placebo; per-sample allocation not given. Samples came from day 63 after the first vaccine or placebo injection. Overall study findings and caveats: Vaccinees and placebo recipients showed similar non-spike TCR breadth. Analytic work on TCR breadth and depth might have understated the full extent of total T cell responses. Substantial breadth was reportedly displayed by spike-specific CD8+ and CD4+ T cell responses after vaccination.

A note on this clone: Its target is not known.

Germline CDR1 and CDR2: SGHTA and FQGNSA. The CDR3 consists of 12 residues. V shed 5 bases and J shed 7 bases, with 11 bases lying between them. TCRdb's copy holds only in-frame clones and misses some; the assay was immunoSEQ multiplex PCR. There are some 330,000 clones in the sample; 85% to 90% occur only once, and 5% to 6.5% lies in the top ten. The TCR comes from a person aged 18-65 years who received the Ad26.COV2.S COVID-19 vaccine or a placebo. The sequenced sample was peripheral blood, obtained in a trial of Ad26.COV2.S vaccine versus placebo. The chain employs TRBV7-2 and TRBJ1-1, with D possibly being TRBD1 (6 bases). In DNA form, the CDR3 reads TGTGCCAGCAGCCCGGGGGGCCATGAAGCTTTCTTT. This gives the protein CASSPGGHEAFF.